What follows are 7 T cell receptor beta chains derived from one specimen sequenced in a study of T cell responses to AZD1222 COVID-19 vaccine. Method: immunoSEQ multiplex PCR; TCRdb's copy keeps in-frame clones and lacks some. The top ten hold 2.5% to 3% of the sample, which has approximately 140,000 clones, 80% to 95% seen once. The material was peripheral blood, obtained on day 0 of MenACWY control vaccination. Receptors originate from an adult in good health.

V is TRBV30 and J is TRBJ1-2; D might be TRBD1 (5 bases). The CDR3 covers 13 residues. The V gene lost 7 bases and the J gene lost 4 bases, with 16 bases spanning the gap. The germline V gene has CDR1 GTSNPN and CDR2 SVGIG (reference sequence). The CDR3 loop reads CALTPGPGYGYTF. In nucleotides, the CDR3 is TGTGCCTTGACACCGGGACCGGGCTATGGCTACACCTTC.

V usage is TRBV3-1 (or the pseudogene TRBV3-2) and J usage is TRBJ1-4; perhaps TRBD1 as D (6 bases). This CDR3 has 16 amino acids. Germline CDR1 reads LGHDT; CDR2 reads YNNKEL (reference sequence). Deletions cut 1 base from V and 3 bases from J, with 12 bases between. As DNA, the CDR3 is TGTGCCAGCAGCCAAGTGGGGCAGGGGTCTAATGAAAAACTGTTTTTT. This gives the protein CASSQVGQGSNEKLFF.

The rearrangement joins TRBV9 to TRBJ2-7; the D gene is possibly TRBD2 (5 bases). The CDR3 has 14 amino acids. Between the trimmed V and J ends, which lost 4 bases and 3 bases, there was a span of 14 bases. Germline V gene lookup returns CDR1 SGDLS and CDR2 YYNGEE. The CDR3 nucleotides read TGTGCCAGCAGCCCAGCGGAGCGGATCTACGAGCAGTACTTC. Protein sequence: CASSPAERIYEQYF.

V and J are TRBV5-4 and TRBJ2-5; the match to TRBD2 covers 9 bases. The CDR3 runs to 16 residues. V dropped 6 bases and J dropped 4; count of bases not matched to a gene: 13. Germline V gene data show CDR1 as SGHNT and CDR2 as YYREEE (reference sequence). CDR3 DNA: TGTGCCAGCACCACAGGGGCTAGCGGGGTAACAGAGACCCAGTACTTC. Encoded protein: CASTTGASGVTETQYF.

The V gene is TRBV6-5, the J gene TRBJ2-6; no clear D gene. CDR1 is MNHEY and CDR2 is SVGAGI in the germline V gene. The CDR3 contains 15 residues. The V and J ends lost 6 bases and 0 bases respectively, with 9 bases between them. The CDR3: CASSPAYSGANVLTF. The CDR3 coding sequence is TGTGCCAGCAGCCCCGCCTACTCTGGGGCCAACGTCCTGACTTTC.

This clone was counted a single time. The J gene is TRBJ2-6, the V gene TRBV7-3, with D uncertain. V dropped 7 bases and J dropped 0 bases, with 10 bases sitting between them. The CDR3 is 15 residues long. Germline V CDR1 and CDR2: SGHTA, FQGTGA. The CDR3 protein is CASTRGYSGANVLTF. For the CDR3, the DNA is TGTGCCAGCACCCGAGGCTACTCTGGGGCCAACGTCCTGACTTTC.

V and J are TRBV19 and TRBJ2-6; either TRBD1 or TRBD2 may fit D (5 bases each). With 1 base removed from V and 1 base from J, the gap between germline ends came to 5 bases. Germline V lookup: CDR1 LNHDA, CDR2 SQIVND (reference sequence). This CDR3 comprises 15 residues. CDR3 nucleotides: TGTGCCAGTAGTATAGGGGGGTCTGGGGCCAACGTCCTGACTTTC. This sequence encodes CASSIGGSGANVLTF.